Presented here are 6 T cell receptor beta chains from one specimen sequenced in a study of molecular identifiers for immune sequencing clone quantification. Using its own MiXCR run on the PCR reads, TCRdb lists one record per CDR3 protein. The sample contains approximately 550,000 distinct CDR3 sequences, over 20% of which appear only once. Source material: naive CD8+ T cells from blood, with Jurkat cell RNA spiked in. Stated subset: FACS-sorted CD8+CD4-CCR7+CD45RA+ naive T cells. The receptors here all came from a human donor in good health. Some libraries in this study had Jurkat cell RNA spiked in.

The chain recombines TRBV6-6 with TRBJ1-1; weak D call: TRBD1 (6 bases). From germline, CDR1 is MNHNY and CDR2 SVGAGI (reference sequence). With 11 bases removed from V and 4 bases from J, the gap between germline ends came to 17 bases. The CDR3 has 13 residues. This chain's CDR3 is CAASQGRSTEAFF. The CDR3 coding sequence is TGTGCCGCATCACAGGGAAGGAGCACTGAAGCTTTCTTT.

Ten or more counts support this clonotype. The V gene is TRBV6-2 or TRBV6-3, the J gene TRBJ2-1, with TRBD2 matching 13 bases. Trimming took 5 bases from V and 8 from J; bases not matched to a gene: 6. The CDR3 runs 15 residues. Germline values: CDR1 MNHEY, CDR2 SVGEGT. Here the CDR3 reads CASSTGGLAGDEQFF. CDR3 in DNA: TGTGCCAGCAGTACCGGAGGACTAGCGGGAGATGAGCAGTTCTTC.

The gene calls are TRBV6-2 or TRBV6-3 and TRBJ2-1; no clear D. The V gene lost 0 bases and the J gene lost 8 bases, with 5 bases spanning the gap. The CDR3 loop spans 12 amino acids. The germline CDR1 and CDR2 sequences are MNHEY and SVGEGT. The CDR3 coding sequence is TGTGCCAGCAGTTACTCGATTTATGAGCAGTTCTTC. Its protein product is CASSYSIYEQFF.

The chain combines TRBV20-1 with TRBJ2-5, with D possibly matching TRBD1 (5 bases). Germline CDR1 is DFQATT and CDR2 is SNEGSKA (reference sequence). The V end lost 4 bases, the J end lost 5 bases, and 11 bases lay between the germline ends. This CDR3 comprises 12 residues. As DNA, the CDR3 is TGCAGTGCTACGACAGACGGTGAGACCCAGTACTTC. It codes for CSATTDGETQYF.

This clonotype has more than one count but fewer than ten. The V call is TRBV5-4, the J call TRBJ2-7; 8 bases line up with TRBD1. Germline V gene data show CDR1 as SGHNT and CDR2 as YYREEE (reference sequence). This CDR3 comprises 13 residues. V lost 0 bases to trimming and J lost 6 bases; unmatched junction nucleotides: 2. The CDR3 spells CASSLETGAEQYF. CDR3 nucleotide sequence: TGTGCCAGCAGCTTGGAGACAGGGGCCGAGCAGTACTTC. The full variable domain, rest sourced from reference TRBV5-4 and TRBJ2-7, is ETGVTQSPTHLIKTRGQQVTLRCSSQSGHNTVSWYQQALGQGPQFIFQYYREEENGRGNFPPRFSGLQFPNYSSELNVNALELDDSALYLCASSLETGAEQYFGPGTRLTVT.

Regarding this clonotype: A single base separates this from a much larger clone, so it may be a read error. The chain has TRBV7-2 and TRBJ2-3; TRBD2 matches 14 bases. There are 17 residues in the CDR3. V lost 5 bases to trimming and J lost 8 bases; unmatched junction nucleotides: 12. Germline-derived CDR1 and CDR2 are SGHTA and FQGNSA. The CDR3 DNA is TGTGCCAGCAGCCGAACGACTAGCGGGGGGGCCCGTGGTACGCAGTATTTT. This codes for CASSRTTSGGARGTQYF.